A selection of T cell receptor beta chains follows, all from one sample in a study of memory CD8 T cells in hepatitis C reinfection. Here immunoSEQ multiplex PCR was the method, and the copy in TCRdb shows in-frame clones only, minus some. Here the sample spans 45,000 to 65,000 clones, about 90% being singletons. What was sequenced was naive CD8+ T cells sorted from blood. The receptor source for this set is a young man with hepatitis C virus infection. The CDR3 runs from the conserved cysteine through the conserved F or W. Each record gives: V gene, J gene, CDR3 protein.

TRBV28	TRBJ2-7	CASSLPPGLAGGYEQYF
TRBV28	TRBJ2-5	CASSFPRELASQETQYF
TRBV11-1	-	CASSSSLPYEQYF
TRBV28	TRBJ2-1	CASSSSRLAGGPGFYNEQFF
TRBV6-5	TRBJ2-3	CASSYAGGDTQYF
TRBV27	TRBJ2-1	CASALTSGDLYNEQFF
TRBV6-5	TRBJ1-2	CASSYSSSGMDGYTF
TRBV27	-	CASREGTDTQHF
TRBV4-1	TRBJ2-1	CASSQDGLVEQFF
TRBV6-1	TRBJ1-2	CASSYGGGRVYTF
TRBV6-1	TRBJ2-7	CASSVAPSGSTYEQYF
TRBV5-4	TRBJ2-1	CASSPGAPEGNEQFF
TRBV7-2	TRBJ2-3	CASSLGTSGGAGDTQYF
TRBV5-5	TRBJ2-5	CASSIGQGEVQETQYF
TRBV29-1	TRBJ2-3	CSALLGGREVGTDTQYF
TRBV29-1	TRBJ1-1	CSYRALGTEAFF
TRBV2	TRBJ2-5	CASNLGGDPQYF
TRBV4-1	TRBJ1-1	CASSPPGQGLGEEAFF
TRBV18	TRBJ2-3	CASSPPRGNLPADTQYF
TRBV2	TRBJ2-1	CASSEAPAEPPPYNEQFF
TRBV6-5	TRBJ2-5	CASSYYGGQETQYF
TRBV5-4	TRBJ1-2	CASSREFGTGVDYGYTF
TRBV5-5	TRBJ1-5	CASSLRGSGQPQHF
TRBV30	TRBJ1-1	CAGGSNTEAFF
TRBV13	-	CASSLVRSYEQYF
TRBV5-4	TRBJ2-2	CASSSVGSTDTGELFF
TRBV4-1	TRBJ1-4	CASSPRVGEKLFF
TRBV6-5	TRBJ2-3	CASSSTTFTDTQYF
TRBV4-3	TRBJ2-1	CASSQDTSYNEQFF
TRBV19	TRBJ1-1	CASSTGQNTEAFF
TRBV7-2	TRBJ1-6	CASAQGFNSPLHF
TRBV27	TRBJ2-7	CASSRLADLYEQYF
TRBV27	TRBJ2-5	CASSLFTSESETQYF
TRBV5-8	TRBJ1-1	CASSRGVNTEAFF
TRBV11-2	TRBJ2-1	CASSSTSGNPSYNEQFF
TRBV6-6	TRBJ1-1	CASSYSVVDTEAFF
TRBV7-9	TRBJ1-4	CASSLANSGTTGEKLFF
TRBV27	TRBJ1-1	CASHGRGNTEAFF
TRBV10-2	TRBJ2-3	CASSDPGGRTDTQYF
TRBV5-4	TRBJ2-7	CASSSRDRVSEQYF
TRBV11-1	TRBJ2-3	CASSALRGVTDTQYF
TRBV27	TRBJ1-6	CASSLEANSPLHF
TRBV4-1	TRBJ1-1	CASSQGADEAFF
TRBV4-3	TRBJ2-1	CASSPGLAEYNEQFF